This T cell receptor beta chain stems from a study of shared clonotypes between healthy human individuals. Study-level results: Measured sharing among donors was expected to vary with sequencing depth.

CD45RA+ naive and CD45RA-negative memory subsets were separated from CD4+ cells. The study ran the assay at deep level. Several immunoSEQ plates held equal portions of the genomic DNA taken from each subset. TCRdb's table, derived via immunoSEQ multiplex PCR, lists solely in-frame clones and lacks some. The sample has millions of clones, 85% to 95% seen once; the top ten hold 0.39%. This clone appeared once. Its target is not known. CDR3 length: 15 residues. Germline CDR1 reads SEHNR; CDR2 reads FQNEAQ (reference sequence). The V gene end was trimmed by 8 bases and the J gene end by 2 bases; junction bases not matched to a gene: 6.

The TCR was taken from a man aged 18 to 30 in good health. Some clones in this sample may be carry-over from other donors' samples. V is TRBV7-9 and J is TRBJ2-1, with 10 bases fitting TRBD2. Sequenced sample: naive CD4+ T cells from PBMCs. Subset here: CD45RA+ positively selected. The CDR3 sequence: CASSNSGRTYNEQFF. The CDR3 coding sequence is TGTGCCAGCTCGAATAGCGGGAGGACCTACAATGAGCAGTTCTTC.